The source of this TCR beta chain is a study of shared clonotypes between healthy human individuals. This clone was detected many times. Its antigen is not known. The study, taken as a whole, reports: Enrolling few donors narrowed the genetic and exposure-history diversity that was represented. Some naive CD4 clonotypes, around 5%, turned up in common across several donors.

The authors distributed each subset's genomic DNA evenly over several immunoSEQ plates. TCRdb's table, derived via immunoSEQ multiplex PCR, lists solely in-frame clones and lacks some. The sample gives about 1 million clones, 65% to 75% of which show up once; over 1.3% is in the top ten. A split of CD4+ cells into CD45RA+ naive and CD45RA-negative memory subsets was performed. From germline, CDR1 is MDHEN and CDR2 SYDVKM. The V segment lost 5 bases and the J segment 6 bases; nucleotides outside the gene matches: 10. This CDR3 region has 16 residues. What was sequenced was memory CD4+ T cells sorted from blood. Subset given: CD45RA-negative fraction. V usage is TRBV28 and J usage is TRBJ1-5; 10 nucleotides align to TRBD1. This TCR derives from a young man in good health. The CDR3 coding sequence is TGTGCCAGCAGTCCATGGACAGGGGGAATTTTTCAGCCCCAGCATTTT. It is translated as CASSPWTGGIFQPQHF.